The entry below gives a single T cell receptor beta chain sequence along with its context. What it binds is unknown. This record belongs to a study of T cells after yellow fever vaccination. CDR1 DFQATT and CDR2 SNEGSKA come from the germline V gene (reference sequence). Trimming removed 0 bases at V and 8 bases at J, with 8 bases between. The CDR3 length is 13 residues. A single record per CDR3 protein comes from TCRdb applying MiXCR to the 5' RACE reads. The table shows just under 600,000 distinct CDR3 sequences, with approximately 13% occurring only once. Study-level results: Researchers cautioned that FACS-sorted repertoires could harbor abundant clonotypes contaminating from the bulk population.

The sequence came from a man aged 30 to 39 who received the YFV17D yellow fever vaccine. The source material was PBMCs, sampled on the day of the yellow fever booster vaccination. The rearrangement uses TRBV20-1 and TRBJ1-6, with D perhaps matching TRBD1 (6 bases). The CDR3 sequence: CSAREAGDSPLHF. The CDR3 DNA reads TGCAGTGCTAGAGAGGCAGGGGATTCACCCCTCCACTTT.